Listed here are 18 T cell receptor beta chains from one sample, sequenced in a study of T cell repertoires in ileal Crohn's disease. Method: immunoSEQ multiplex PCR; TCRdb's copy keeps in-frame clones and lacks some. The sample shows 13,000 or so clones, 87% of them seen only once. Sequenced: ileal tissue. These receptors all stem from an adult with Crohn's disease.

For the CDR3, the DNA is TGTGCCAGCAGCTTGACTAGCGGGGGGGCCGAGCAGTACTTC. Amino acids: CASSLTSGGAEQYF. This rearrangement joins TRBV7-3 to TRBJ2-7; 14 nucleotides line up with TRBD2. This CDR3 spans 14 amino acids. CDR1 and CDR2 (germline): SGHTA, FQGTGA. V shed 3 bases, J shed 6 bases, and the junction held 1 base outside the gene matches.

The chain is built from TRBV19 and TRBJ2-4, with 8 bases lining up with TRBD1. Germline trimming cut 2 bases from V and 8 bases from J; bases unmatched to any gene: 11. The V gene's germline CDR1 is LNHDA and CDR2 SQIVND (reference sequence). This CDR3 is built from 16 residues. The CDR3 sequence is CASSIWDGTGVDIQYF. The CDR3 DNA reads as TGTGCCAGTAGTATATGGGACGGGACAGGCGTGGACATTCAGTACTTC.

The chain employs TRBV6-6 and TRBJ1-2; 7 bases match TRBD1. The germline V gene has CDR1 MNHNY and CDR2 SVGAGI (reference sequence). The trim removed 8 bases at V and 5 bases at J, leaving 2 bases unmatched. The CDR3 covers 11 residues. CDR3 amino acids: CASSRGYGYTF. The CDR3 DNA is TGTGCCAGCTCCAGGGGGTATGGCTACACCTTC.

To note about this clone: At the DNA level, this CDR3 is encoded by other sequences in the same sample as well. The rearrangement links TRBV5-1 to TRBJ2-5, with D uncertain. The CDR3 loop spans 17 amino acids. V was pared by 0 bases and J by 0 bases, with 15 bases between. Germline V gives CDR1 SGHRS, CDR2 YFSETQ. DNA of the CDR3: TGCGCCAGCAGCTTGGTGGGCGCAGTTACCGACCAAGAGACCCAGTACTTC. This translates into CASSLVGAVTDQETQYF.

This clone showed up just a few times. The V gene is TRBV7-9, the J gene TRBJ1-6; 7 positions agree with TRBD1. CDR1 and CDR2 (germline): SEHNR, FQNEAQ (reference sequence). The CDR3 is 16 amino acids. Germline trimming cut 4 bases from V and 3 bases from J; bases unmatched to any gene: 6. For the CDR3, the DNA is TGTGCCAGCAGCTCTATCCGACAGGGCTATAATTCACCCCTCCACTTT. This gives the protein CASSSIRQGYNSPLHF.

This sequence joins TRBV19 and TRBJ2-1; 9 positions agree with TRBD2. Germline values: CDR1 LNHDA, CDR2 SQIVND (reference sequence). The CDR3 spans 15 residues. Unmatched junction bases numbered 7, after V lost 6 bases and J lost 4 bases. CDR3 region: CASSPQRGDYNEQFF. The CDR3 bases are TGTGCCAGTAGCCCTCAGCGGGGGGATTACAATGAGCAGTTCTTC.

The chain has TRBV30 and TRBJ1-6; 7 nucleotides match TRBD1. CDR3 length: 13 residues. From germline, CDR1 is GTSNPN and CDR2 SVGIG (reference sequence). The CDR3 region has the DNA TGTGCATTCAACAGGGGTTCGGATTCACCCCTCCACTTT. The encoded protein is CAFNRGSDSPLHF.

The V and J genes are TRBV30 and TRBJ2-3; no reliable D call. The germline V gene has CDR1 GTSNPN and CDR2 SVGIG (reference sequence). V lost 3 bases and J lost 4, with 5 bases in between. The CDR3 has 11 amino acids. CDR3 sequence reads: CAWSPSDTQYF. In nucleotides, the CDR3 is TGTGCCTGGAGCCCCTCAGATACGCAGTATTTT.

This sequence joins TRBV27 and TRBJ1-5; D unclear. Germline V gives CDR1 MNHEY, CDR2 SMNVEV (reference sequence). Between the trimmed V and J ends, which lost 8 bases and 4 bases, there was a span of 18 bases. The CDR3 sequence is 15 residues long. CDR3 sequence: CASGPNNWRNQPQHF. For the CDR3, the DNA is TGTGCCAGCGGACCGAACAATTGGAGGAATCAGCCCCAGCATTTT.

The rearrangement uses TRBV5-1 and TRBJ2-5; possible D gene TRBD2, 5 bases. CDR1 is SGHRS and CDR2 is YFSETQ in the germline V gene. This CDR3 spans 15 amino acids. The ends were cut back, 4 bases at V and 5 bases at J, with 18 bases in the middle. DNA of the CDR3: TGCGCCAGCAGCAATTCTGGACTGATTTGGGAGACCCAGTACTTC. Its translation: CASSNSGLIWETQYF.

The chain combines TRBV5-8 with TRBJ2-7, with D perhaps matching TRBD2 (5 bases). The length of the CDR3 is 13 residues. Trimming stripped 1 base from V and 3 bases from J, with 8 bases between. Germline V gene sequence: CDR1 SGHTS, CDR2 YDEGEE. CDR3 sequence (DNA): TGTGCCAGCAGCTTGACCGGGATCTACGAGCAGTACTTC. Its translation: CASSLTGIYEQYF. The full variable domain, its missing parts supplied by reference TRBV5-8 and TRBJ2-7, is EAGVTQSPTHLIKTRGQQATLRCSPISGHTSVYWYQQALGLGLQFLLWYDEGEERNRGNFPPRFSGRQFPNYSSELNVNALELEDSALYLCASSLTGIYEQYFGPGTRLTVT.

The J gene is TRBJ1-1, the V gene TRBV9; TRBD1 matches at 8 bases. The CDR3 consists of 14 residues. CDR1 SGDLS and CDR2 YYNGEE come from the germline V gene. V shed 7 bases and J 1 base; nucleotides not matched to a gene: 6. The CDR3 DNA is TGTGCCAGCTGTCCCGGGACAGGGAACACTGAAGCTTTCTTT. Translated, it gives CASCPGTGNTEAFF.

The J gene is TRBJ1-1, the V gene TRBV9; D remains unclear. The CDR3 totals 14 residues. With 1 base removed from V and 0 bases from J, the gap between germline ends came to 7 bases. Germline V gene lookup returns CDR1 SGDLS and CDR2 YYNGEE. In DNA, the CDR3 is TGTGCCAGCAGCGTACAGGATATGAACACTGAAGCTTTCTTT. Translation: CASSVQDMNTEAFF.

The chain has TRBV4-1 and TRBJ2-1, with 8 bases aligning to TRBD2. Germline V lookup: CDR1 MGHRA, CDR2 YSYEKL. V lost 0 bases and J lost 4; bases outside the gene matches: 5. This CDR3 is 16 amino acids long. The DNA for the CDR3 is TGCGCCAGCAGCCAAGAAGGAGCGGGGGTTTACAATGAGCAGTTCTTC. This gives the protein CASSQEGAGVYNEQFF.

The V call is TRBV10-3, the J call TRBJ2-6; D call uncertain. The CDR3 sequence is 13 residues long. Germline CDR1 ENHRY, CDR2 SYGVKD. Trimming shortened V by 6 bases and J by 4 bases, and 7 bases separated the two germline ends. CDR3 region: CAIRSSGANVLTF. The CDR3 DNA sequence: TGTGCCATCAGATCTTCCGGGGCCAACGTCCTGACTTTC.

The chain has TRBV27 and TRBJ2-5; TRBD1 aligns across 8 bases. CDR1 is MNHEY, CDR2 SMNVEV, per germline (reference sequence). With 5 bases clipped from V and 0 bases from J, the junction kept 5 bases outside the gene matches. This CDR3 has 15 amino acids. For the CDR3, the DNA is TGTGCCAGCAGTATTGGACAGGGCTACCAAGAGACCCAGTACTTC. As protein: CASSIGQGYQETQYF.

The V gene is TRBV6-6, the J gene TRBJ1-4; no definite D call. This CDR3 is built from 16 residues. Germline values: CDR1 MNHNY, CDR2 SVGAGI (reference sequence). V lost 6 bases and J lost 7, with 21 bases in between. CDR3 in DNA: TGTGCCAGCAGCCGTCCTCATGTAGGAGCTGCTGAAAAACTGTTTTTT. Translation: CASSRPHVGAAEKLFF.

The rearrangement uses TRBV25-1 and TRBJ2-7; 7 bases fit TRBD2. This CDR3 has 17 amino acids. V lost 3 bases and J lost 0; bases outside the gene matches: 11. CDR1 MGHDK and CDR2 SYGVNS come from the germline V gene. CDR3 nucleotides: TGTGCCAGCAGTGATCTCTCTGGGCGGGGGTTCTCCTACGAGCAGTACTTC. Residues: CASSDLSGRGFSYEQYF.